This entry lists 15 T cell receptor beta chains sequenced from one sample in a study of T cell repertoires in cytomegalovirus infection. MiXCR, run by TCRdb on the reads, gives a single entry per CDR3 protein. The data hold 200,000 to 300,000 distinct CDR3 sequences, with over 9% observed a single time. Sequencing input: PBMCs. The origin of the receptors is a human donor in good health (CMV status not recorded). Some clones in this sample may be carry-over from other donors' samples.

This clonotype was seen only a few times. V and J are TRBV6-1 and TRBJ2-1; 9 positions match TRBD1. The ends lost 5 bases at V and 4 bases at J; junction bases unmatched: 12. The CDR3 spans 17 residues. Germline CDR1 reads MNHNS; CDR2 reads SASEGT. The CDR3 here is CASSSLLGTGRYNEQFF. The CDR3 DNA is TGTGCCAGCAGTTCTCTCTTAGGGACAGGGCGTTACAATGAGCAGTTCTTC.

In this sample, this clonotype turned up many times. The chain employs TRBV7-9 and TRBJ2-2; 9 nucleotides line up with TRBD1. The V segment lost 4 bases and the J segment 4 bases; nucleotides outside the gene matches: 10. CDR3 length: 17 residues. Germline CDR1 and CDR2: SEHNR and FQNEAQ (reference sequence). The CDR3 DNA reads TGTGCCAGCAGCTCCCTCCTCGGACAGGGGATCACCGGGGAGCTGTTTTTT. Residues: CASSSLLGQGITGELFF.

The sample holds a few counts of this clonotype. The chain uses TRBV19 and TRBJ2-5, with 7 bases lining up with TRBD1. Germline values: CDR1 LNHDA, CDR2 SQIVND (reference sequence). This CDR3 is built from 15 residues. V lost 4 bases to trimming and J lost 5 bases; unmatched junction nucleotides: 10. CDR3 DNA sequence: TGTGCCAGTAGTACGCAGAGACAGGGAAGTGAGACCCAGTACTTC. Amino acids: CASSTQRQGSETQYF. The whole variable domain, filled in from reference TRBV19 and TRBJ2-5, reads DGGITQSPKYLFRKEGQNVTLSCEQNLNHDAMYWYRQDPGQGLRLIYYSQIVNDFQKGDIAEGYSVSREKKESFPLTVTSAQKNPTAFYLCASSTQRQGSETQYFGPGTRLLVL.

The sample holds many counts of this clonotype. V is TRBV7-8 and J is TRBJ1-3; D is possibly TRBD1 (5 bases). CDR3 size: 16 residues. Germline V gives CDR1 SGHVS, CDR2 FQNEAQ. Trimming removed 5 bases at V and 1 base at J, with 15 bases between. The CDR3 bases are TGTGCCAGCAGCCCCGGGGGGAGACGTTCTGGAAACACCATATATTTT. Protein: CASSPGGRRSGNTIYF.

The sample holds a few counts of this clonotype. The CDR3: CAWSGQGNTEAFF. DNA for the CDR3: TGTGCCTGGAGTGGACAGGGGAACACTGAAGCTTTCTTT. V usage is TRBV30 and J usage is TRBJ1-1, with 7 bases lining up with TRBD1. After removal of 1 base from V and 1 base from J, the junction contained 0 bases not matched to a gene. From germline, CDR1 is GTSNPN and CDR2 SVGIG (reference sequence). The CDR3 consists of 13 residues.

This clonotype was picked up many times. The chain joins TRBV12-3 or TRBV12-4 to TRBJ2-1, with TRBD2 matching over 8 bases. V gave up 6 bases and J gave up 4 bases; unmatched junction bases: 8. The CDR3 length is 15 residues. The CDR3 DNA is TGTGCCAGCAGCCTGTCGGTAGCGGGGTACAATGAGCAGTTCTTC. Residues: CASSLSVAGYNEQFF.

This clonotype was counted a few times. V gene TRBV20-1 combines with J gene TRBJ2-1; TRBD2 aligns across 15 bases. The CDR3 has 15 amino acids. Looked up from germline, CDR1 is DFQATT and CDR2 is SNEGSKA (reference sequence). Unmatched junction bases numbered 8, after V lost 6 bases and J lost 8 bases. The CDR3 loop is CSATPGTSGRYEQFF. CDR3 coding DNA: TGCAGTGCAACACCTGGGACTAGCGGGAGGTATGAGCAGTTCTTC.

There are many counts of this clonotype. The rearrangement joins TRBV12-3 or TRBV12-4 to TRBJ1-1, with 11 bases that match TRBD1. V gave up 6 bases and J gave up 7 bases; unmatched junction bases: 13. The length of the CDR3 is 16 residues. The CDR3 loop reads CASSTRTGGSLGEAFF. The CDR3 DNA sequence: TGTGCCAGCAGCACCCGGACAGGGGGCTCTCTCGGTGAAGCTTTCTTT.

Remarks on this clonotype: The junction and the germline gene differ at one end; a read error may be behind it. The chain is built from TRBV7-2 and TRBJ2-5; 10 bases line up with TRBD1. Germline loops: CDR1 SGHTA, CDR2 FQGNSA. The CDR3 is 14 residues long. The CDR3 is CAGSWDRGGETQYF. CDR3 nucleotides: TGTGCCGGCAGCTGGGACAGGGGTGGGGAGACCCAGTACTTC.

This chain connects TRBV6-1 to TRBJ2-2; TRBD1 aligns across 7 bases. V dropped 5 bases and J dropped 0; count of bases not matched to a gene: 6. This CDR3 region has 16 residues. Germline loops: CDR1 MNHNS, CDR2 SASEGT. CDR3 coding DNA: TGTGCCAGCAGTTCCGGACAGGACGCGAACACCGGGGAGCTGTTTTTT. Its protein is CASSSGQDANTGELFF.

This clonotype was counted ten times or more. The chain employs TRBV7-2 and TRBJ1-4; D remains unclear. The CDR3 length is 13 residues. V was trimmed by 1 base and J by 7 bases, leaving 7 bases between them. The germline gives CDR1 SGHTA, CDR2 FQGNSA. The CDR3 coding sequence is TGTGCCAGCAGCTTAGTCCGGGGTGAAAAACTGTTTTTT. Protein: CASSLVRGEKLFF.

This clonotype has more than one count but fewer than ten. The rearrangement links TRBV28 to TRBJ1-1; tentative D call: TRBD1 (5 bases). The CDR3 has 14 residues. Germline V gene sequence: CDR1 MDHEN, CDR2 SYDVKM. V lost 7 bases and J lost 3, with 15 bases in between. CDR3 sequence reads: CASIPPGKYTEAFF. The CDR3 nucleotides are TGTGCCAGCATCCCTCCAGGGAAGTACACTGAAGCTTTCTTT.

The chain joins TRBV27 to TRBJ2-1, with D hard to call. V was clipped by 10 bases and J by 9 bases, with 22 bases between them. CDR1 is MNHEY and CDR2 is SMNVEV in the germline V gene (reference sequence). The CDR3 consists of 14 residues. The DNA for the CDR3 is TGTGCCACCTTATCAAGGAGCCTACCTTCTGAGCAGTTCTTC. As protein: CATLSRSLPSEQFF.

The chain recombines TRBV6-2 or TRBV6-3 with TRBJ1-4; TRBD1 agrees at 7 bases. Germline CDR1 MNHEY, CDR2 SVGEGT. The CDR3 sequence is 15 residues long. V was pared by 5 bases and J by 7 bases, with 10 bases of the junction left unmatched. CDR3 sequence: CASSRQGASGEKLFF. The CDR3 region has the DNA TGTGCCAGCAGTCGACAGGGCGCAAGTGGTGAAAAACTGTTTTTT.

In its sample, this clonotype was seen many times. The V gene is TRBV7-2, the J gene TRBJ2-3; 11 nucleotides align to TRBD2. This CDR3 spans 15 amino acids. CDR1 is SGHTA and CDR2 is FQGNSA in the germline V gene. V dropped 2 bases and J dropped 6; count of bases not matched to a gene: 4. Here the CDR3 DNA reads TGTGCCAGCAGCTTAACTAGCGGGGGTAGGGATACGCAGTATTTT. It codes for CASSLTSGGRDTQYF.